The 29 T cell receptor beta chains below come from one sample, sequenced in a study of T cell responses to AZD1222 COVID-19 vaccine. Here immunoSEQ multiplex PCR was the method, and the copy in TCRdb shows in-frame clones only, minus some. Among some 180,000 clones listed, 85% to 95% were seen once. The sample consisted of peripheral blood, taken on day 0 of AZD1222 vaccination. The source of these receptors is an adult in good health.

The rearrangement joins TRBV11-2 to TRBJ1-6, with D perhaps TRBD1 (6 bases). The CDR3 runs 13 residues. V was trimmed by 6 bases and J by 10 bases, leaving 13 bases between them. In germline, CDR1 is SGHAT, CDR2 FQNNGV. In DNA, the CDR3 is TGTGCCAGCAGAATACAAACAGGGTCACCCCTCCACTTT. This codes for CASRIQTGSPLHF.

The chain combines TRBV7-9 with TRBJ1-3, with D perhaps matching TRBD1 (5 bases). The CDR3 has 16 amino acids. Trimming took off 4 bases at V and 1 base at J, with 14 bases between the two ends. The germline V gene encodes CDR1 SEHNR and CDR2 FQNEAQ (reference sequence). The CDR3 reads CASSSEGVPSGNTIYF. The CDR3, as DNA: TGTGCCAGCAGCTCGGAAGGGGTTCCTTCTGGAAACACCATATATTTT.

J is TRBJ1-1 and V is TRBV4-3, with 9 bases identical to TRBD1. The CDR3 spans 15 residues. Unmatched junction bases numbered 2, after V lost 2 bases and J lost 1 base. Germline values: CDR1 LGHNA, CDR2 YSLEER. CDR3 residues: CASSQRDRENTEAFF. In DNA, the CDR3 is TGCGCCAGCAGCCAACGGGACAGGGAGAACACTGAAGCTTTCTTT.

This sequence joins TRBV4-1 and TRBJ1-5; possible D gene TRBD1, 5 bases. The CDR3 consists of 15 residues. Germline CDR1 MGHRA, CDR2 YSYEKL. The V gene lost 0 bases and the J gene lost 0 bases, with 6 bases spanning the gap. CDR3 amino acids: CASSQEGPSNQPQHF. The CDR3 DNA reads TGCGCCAGCAGCCAAGAGGGACCTAGCAATCAGCCCCAGCATTTT.

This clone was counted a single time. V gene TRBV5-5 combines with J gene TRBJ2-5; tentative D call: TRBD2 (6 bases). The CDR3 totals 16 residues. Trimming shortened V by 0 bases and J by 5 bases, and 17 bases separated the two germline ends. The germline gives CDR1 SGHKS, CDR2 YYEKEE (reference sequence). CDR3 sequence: CASSLEFTSWKETQYF. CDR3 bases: TGTGCCAGCAGCTTGGAGTTCACTAGCTGGAAGGAGACCCAGTACTTC.

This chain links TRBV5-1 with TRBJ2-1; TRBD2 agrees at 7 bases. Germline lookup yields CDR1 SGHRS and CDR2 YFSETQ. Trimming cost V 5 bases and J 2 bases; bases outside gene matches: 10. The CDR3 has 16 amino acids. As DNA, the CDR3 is TGCGCCAGCAGTTTCCAAAGCGGGGTTGCCTACAATGAGCAGTTCTTC. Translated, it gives CASSFQSGVAYNEQFF.

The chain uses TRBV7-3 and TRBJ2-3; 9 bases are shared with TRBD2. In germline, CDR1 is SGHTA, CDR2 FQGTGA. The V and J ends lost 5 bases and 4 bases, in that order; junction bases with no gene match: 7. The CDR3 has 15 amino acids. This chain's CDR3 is CASSRSGGMSDTQYF. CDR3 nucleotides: TGTGCCAGCAGCAGAAGCGGGGGGATGTCAGATACGCAGTATTTT.

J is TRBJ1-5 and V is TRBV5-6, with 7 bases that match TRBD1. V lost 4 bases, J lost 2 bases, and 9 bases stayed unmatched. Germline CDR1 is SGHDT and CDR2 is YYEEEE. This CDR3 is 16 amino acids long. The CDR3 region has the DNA TGTGCCAGCAGCCGAAAGCCCGGGACAGGCAATCAGCCCCAGCATTTT. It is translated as CASSRKPGTGNQPQHF.

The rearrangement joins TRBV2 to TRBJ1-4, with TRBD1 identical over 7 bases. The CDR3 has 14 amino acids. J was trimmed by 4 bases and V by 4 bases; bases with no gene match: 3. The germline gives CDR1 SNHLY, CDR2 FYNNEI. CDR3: CASSGGQLNEKLFF. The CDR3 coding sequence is TGTGCCAGCAGTGGGGGACAGCTTAATGAAAAACTGTTTTTT.

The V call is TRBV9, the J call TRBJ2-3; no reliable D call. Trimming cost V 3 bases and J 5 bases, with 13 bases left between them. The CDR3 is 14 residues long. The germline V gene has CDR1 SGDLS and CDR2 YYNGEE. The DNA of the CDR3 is TGTGCCAGCAGCGATTGGACCAGTGGAGATACGCAGTATTTT. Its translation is CASSDWTSGDTQYF.

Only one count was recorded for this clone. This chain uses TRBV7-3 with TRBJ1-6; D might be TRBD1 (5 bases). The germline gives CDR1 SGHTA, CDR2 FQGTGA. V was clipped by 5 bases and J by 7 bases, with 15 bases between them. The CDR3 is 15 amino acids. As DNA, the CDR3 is TGTGCCAGCAGCCCCAGGGCAGGGACCAATTCACCCCTCCACTTT. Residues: CASSPRAGTNSPLHF.

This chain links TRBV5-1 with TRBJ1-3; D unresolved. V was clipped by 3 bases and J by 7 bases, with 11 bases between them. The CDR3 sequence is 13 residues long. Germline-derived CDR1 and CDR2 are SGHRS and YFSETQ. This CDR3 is CASSSQGVNTIYF. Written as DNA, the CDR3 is TGCGCCAGCAGCTCCCAAGGAGTCAACACCATATATTTT. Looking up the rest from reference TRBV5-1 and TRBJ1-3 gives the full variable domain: KAGVTQTPRYLIKTRGQQVTLSCSPISGHRSVSWYQQTPGQGLQFLFEYFSETQRNKGNFPGRFSGRQFSNSRSEMNVSTLELGDSALYLCASSSQGVNTIYFGEGSWLTVV.

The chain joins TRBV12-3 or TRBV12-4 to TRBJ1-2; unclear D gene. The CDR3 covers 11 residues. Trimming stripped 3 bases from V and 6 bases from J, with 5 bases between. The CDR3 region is CASSFQDGYTF. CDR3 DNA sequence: TGTGCCAGCAGTTTTCAGGATGGCTACACCTTC.

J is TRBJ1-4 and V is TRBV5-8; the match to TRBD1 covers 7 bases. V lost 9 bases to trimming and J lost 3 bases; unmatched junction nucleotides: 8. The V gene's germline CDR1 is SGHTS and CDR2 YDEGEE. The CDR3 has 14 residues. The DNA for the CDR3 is TGTGCCACCGCCCGAACAGGGGCTAATGAAAAACTGTTTTTT. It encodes CATARTGANEKLFF.

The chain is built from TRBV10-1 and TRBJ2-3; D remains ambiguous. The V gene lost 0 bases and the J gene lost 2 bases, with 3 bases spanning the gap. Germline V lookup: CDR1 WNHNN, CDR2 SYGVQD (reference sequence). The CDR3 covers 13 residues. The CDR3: CASSESVTDTQYF. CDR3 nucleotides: TGCGCCAGCAGTGAGTCTGTCACAGATACGCAGTATTTT.

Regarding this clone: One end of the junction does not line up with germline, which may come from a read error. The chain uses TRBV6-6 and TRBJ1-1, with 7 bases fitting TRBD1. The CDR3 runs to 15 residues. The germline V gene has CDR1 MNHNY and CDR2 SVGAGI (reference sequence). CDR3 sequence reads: CASSIGGQWNAEAFF. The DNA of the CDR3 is TGTGCCAGCAGTATCGGGGGACAGTGGAACGCTGAAGCTTTCTTT.

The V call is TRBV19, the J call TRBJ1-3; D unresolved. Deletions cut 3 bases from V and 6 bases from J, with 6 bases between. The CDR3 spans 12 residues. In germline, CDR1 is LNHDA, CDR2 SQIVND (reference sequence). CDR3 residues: CASSIPANTIYF. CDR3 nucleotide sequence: TGTGCCAGTAGTATCCCTGCAAACACCATATATTTT.

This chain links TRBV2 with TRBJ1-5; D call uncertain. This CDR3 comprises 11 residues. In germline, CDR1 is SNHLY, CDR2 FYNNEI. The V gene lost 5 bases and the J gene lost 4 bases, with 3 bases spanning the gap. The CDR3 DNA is TGTGCCAGCAGTTATAATCAGCCCCAGCATTTT. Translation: CASSYNQPQHF.

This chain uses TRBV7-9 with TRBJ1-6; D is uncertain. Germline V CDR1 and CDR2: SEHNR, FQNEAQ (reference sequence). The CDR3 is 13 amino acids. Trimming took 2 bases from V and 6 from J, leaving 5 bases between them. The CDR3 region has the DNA TGTGCCAGCAGCTTAACAGTTAATTCACCCCTCCACTTT. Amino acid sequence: CASSLTVNSPLHF.

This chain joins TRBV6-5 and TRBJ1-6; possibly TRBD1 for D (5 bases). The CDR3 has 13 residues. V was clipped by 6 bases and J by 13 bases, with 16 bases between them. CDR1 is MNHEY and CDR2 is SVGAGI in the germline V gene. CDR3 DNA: TGTGCCAGCAGACGGGGCTCCCTAGGGCCCCTCCACTTT. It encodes CASRRGSLGPLHF.

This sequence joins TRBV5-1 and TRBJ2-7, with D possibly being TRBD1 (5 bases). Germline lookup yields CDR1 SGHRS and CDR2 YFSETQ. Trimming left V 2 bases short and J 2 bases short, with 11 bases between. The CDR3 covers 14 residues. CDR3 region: CASSFRDFAYEQYF. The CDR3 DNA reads TGCGCCAGCAGCTTCAGGGATTTCGCCTACGAGCAGTACTTC. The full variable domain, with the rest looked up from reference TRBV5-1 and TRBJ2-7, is KAGVTQTPRYLIKTRGQQVTLSCSPISGHRSVSWYQQTPGQGLQFLFEYFSETQRNKGNFPGRFSGRQFSNSRSEMNVSTLELGDSALYLCASSFRDFAYEQYFGPGTRLTVT.

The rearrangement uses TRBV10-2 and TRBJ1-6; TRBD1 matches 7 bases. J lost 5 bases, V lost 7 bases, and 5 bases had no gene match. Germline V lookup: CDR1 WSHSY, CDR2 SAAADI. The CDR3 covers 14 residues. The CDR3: CASMPGTDNSPLHF. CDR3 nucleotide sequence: TGCGCCAGCATGCCCGGGACAGATAATTCACCCCTCCACTTT.

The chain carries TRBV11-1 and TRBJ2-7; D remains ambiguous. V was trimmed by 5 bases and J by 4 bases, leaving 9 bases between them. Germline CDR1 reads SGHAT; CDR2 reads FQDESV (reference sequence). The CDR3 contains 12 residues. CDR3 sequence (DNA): TGTGCCAGCAGCACAGATGAGTACGAGCAGTACTTC. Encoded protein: CASSTDEYEQYF.

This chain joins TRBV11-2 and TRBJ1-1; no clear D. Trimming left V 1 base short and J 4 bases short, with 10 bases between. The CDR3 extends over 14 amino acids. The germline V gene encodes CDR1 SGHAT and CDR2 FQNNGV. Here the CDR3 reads CASSLGQAVTEAFF. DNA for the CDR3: TGTGCCAGCAGCTTAGGTCAGGCGGTCACTGAAGCTTTCTTT.

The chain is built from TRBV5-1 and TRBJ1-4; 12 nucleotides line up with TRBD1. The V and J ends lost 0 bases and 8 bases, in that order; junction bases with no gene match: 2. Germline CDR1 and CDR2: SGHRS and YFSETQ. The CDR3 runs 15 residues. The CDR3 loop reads CASSLAGTGGEKLFF. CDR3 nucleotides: TGCGCCAGCAGCTTGGCCGGGACAGGGGGCGAAAAACTGTTTTTT.

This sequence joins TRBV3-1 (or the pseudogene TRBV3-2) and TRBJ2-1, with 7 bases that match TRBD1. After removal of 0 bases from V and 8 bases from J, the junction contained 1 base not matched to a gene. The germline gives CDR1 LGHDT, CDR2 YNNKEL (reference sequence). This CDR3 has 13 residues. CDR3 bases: TGTGCCAGCAGCCAAGAAGGGGGCTATGAGCAGTTCTTC. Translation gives CASSQEGGYEQFF.

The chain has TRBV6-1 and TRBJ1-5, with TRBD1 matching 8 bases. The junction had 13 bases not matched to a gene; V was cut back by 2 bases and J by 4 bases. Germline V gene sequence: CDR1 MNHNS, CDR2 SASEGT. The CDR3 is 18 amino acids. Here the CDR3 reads CASSELAGSTGANQPQHF. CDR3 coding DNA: TGTGCCAGCAGTGAACTCGCAGGGTCGACAGGGGCTAATCAGCCCCAGCATTTT.

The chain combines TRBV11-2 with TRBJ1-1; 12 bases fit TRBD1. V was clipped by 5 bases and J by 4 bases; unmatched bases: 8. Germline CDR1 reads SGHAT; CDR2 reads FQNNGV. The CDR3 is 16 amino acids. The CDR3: CASSLAGTGGRTEAFF. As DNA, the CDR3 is TGTGCCAGCAGCCTGGCTGGGACAGGGGGCCGCACTGAAGCTTTCTTT.

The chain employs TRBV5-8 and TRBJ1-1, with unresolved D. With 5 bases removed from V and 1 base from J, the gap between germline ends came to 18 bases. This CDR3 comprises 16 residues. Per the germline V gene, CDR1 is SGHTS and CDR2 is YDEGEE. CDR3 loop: CASSPGRIQTNTEAFF. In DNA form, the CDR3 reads TGTGCCAGCAGTCCCGGTCGTATACAGACGAACACTGAAGCTTTCTTT.